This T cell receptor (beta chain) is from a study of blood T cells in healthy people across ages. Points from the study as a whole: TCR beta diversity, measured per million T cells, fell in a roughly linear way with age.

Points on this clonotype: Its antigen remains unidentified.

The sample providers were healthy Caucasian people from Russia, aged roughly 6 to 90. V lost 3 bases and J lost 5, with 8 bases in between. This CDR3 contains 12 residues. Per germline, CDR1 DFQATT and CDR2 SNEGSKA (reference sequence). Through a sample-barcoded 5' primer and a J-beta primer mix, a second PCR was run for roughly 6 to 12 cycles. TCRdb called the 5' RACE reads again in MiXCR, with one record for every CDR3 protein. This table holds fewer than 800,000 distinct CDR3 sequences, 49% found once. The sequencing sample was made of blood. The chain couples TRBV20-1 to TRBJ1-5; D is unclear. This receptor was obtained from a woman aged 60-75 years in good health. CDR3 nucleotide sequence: TGCAGTGCTAGTGCGGGCGATCAGCCCCAGCATTTT. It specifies CSASAGDQPQHF.